The 10 T cell receptor beta chains given below trace back to one sample, sequenced in a study of T cell responses to AZD1222 COVID-19 vaccine. Sequencing was performed with immunoSEQ multiplex PCR; in TCRdb, only in-frame clones are kept and a portion is missing. The sample includes 100,000 or so clones, 87% seen only once; the top ten take about 2.5%. This specimen was peripheral blood, taken 28 days after the second AZD1222 dose. All receptors come from an adult who received the AZD1222 COVID-19 vaccine.

The chain carries TRBV4-1 and TRBJ1-1, with 7 bases that match TRBD1. The CDR3 totals 17 residues. Germline assignment: CDR1 MGHRA and CDR2 YSYEKL. V lost 0 bases to trimming and J lost 0 bases; unmatched junction nucleotides: 7. Here the CDR3 reads CASSQEGQVNMNTEAFF. CDR3 bases: TGCGCCAGCAGCCAAGAAGGACAGGTTAACATGAACACTGAAGCTTTCTTT.

This chain connects TRBV28 to TRBJ2-1; 8 nucleotides match TRBD2. This CDR3 is built from 17 residues. The V and J ends lost 1 base and 0 bases, in that order; junction bases with no gene match: 5. Germline CDR1 reads MDHEN; CDR2 reads SYDVKM. The CDR3 spells CASSLLGSGTSYNEQFF. The CDR3 DNA reads TGTGCCAGCAGTTTATTGGGTAGCGGGACCTCCTACAATGAGCAGTTCTTC.

CDR3 residues: CASSFSTKNIQYF. CDR3 DNA: TGTGCCAGCAGCTTCTCGACCAAAAACATTCAGTACTTC. The genes are TRBV7-8 and TRBJ2-4; D gene ambiguous. This CDR3 has 13 amino acids. Germline loops: CDR1 SGHVS, CDR2 FQNEAQ. Trimming pared 3 bases from V and 2 bases from J, leaving 5 bases between.

V and J are TRBV5-6 and TRBJ1-2; tentatively, D is TRBD1 (6 bases). There are 16 residues in the CDR3. V was clipped by 5 bases and J by 4 bases, with 21 bases between them. Germline assignment: CDR1 SGHDT and CDR2 YYEEEE. The DNA of the CDR3 is TGTGCCAGCAGAAAACAGGGCGCCTGGGCCTCCTATGGCTACACCTTC. Protein product: CASRKQGAWASYGYTF. Based on the CDR3 plus reference TRBV5-6 and TRBJ1-2, the full variable domain is DAGVTQSPTHLIKTRGQQVTLRCSPKSGHDTVSWYQQALGQGPQFIFQYYEEEERQRGNFPDRFSGHQFPNYSSELNVNALLLGDSALYLCASRKQGAWASYGYTFGSGTRLTVV.

This sequence joins TRBV21-1 and TRBJ1-5; the DNA was not used to check the table's D call, TRBD1. TRBV21-1 is termed a pseudogene. The CDR3 consists of 19 residues. The CDR3 spells CASSKAKPGQGAGNQPQHF. The CDR3 nucleotides are TGTGCCAGCAGCAAAGCGAAGCCGGGACAGGGAGCGGGCAATCAGCCCCAGCATTTT.

The genes are TRBV29-1 and TRBJ1-2, with TRBD1 as a possible D gene (5 bases). The CDR3 runs 12 residues. Germline V gene sequence: CDR1 SQVTM, CDR2 ANQGSEA. Trimming pared 2 bases from V and 8 bases from J, leaving 12 bases between. CDR3 nucleotides: TGCAGCGTTGAATTGAAGGGGCGAGGCTACACCTTC. It translates to CSVELKGRGYTF.

This clone was seen more than once but under ten times. V usage is TRBV2 and J usage is TRBJ1-3, with D hard to call. Germline lookup yields CDR1 SNHLY and CDR2 FYNNEI. The CDR3 spans 15 residues. Trimming stripped 3 bases from V and 0 bases from J, with 9 bases between. CDR3 sequence (DNA): TGTGCCAGCAGTGATGCGGGGATCTCTGGAAACACCATATATTTT. Translating it yields CASSDAGISGNTIYF.

As DNA, the CDR3 is TGTGCCAGTTTAGGGCAGGGACAAGGGGACACTGAAGCTTTCTTT. This gives the protein CASLGQGQGDTEAFF. J is TRBJ1-1 and V is TRBV19; tentative D call: TRBD1 (6 bases). Per the germline V gene, CDR1 is LNHDA and CDR2 is SQIVND (reference sequence). The CDR3 consists of 15 residues. Trimming took 8 bases from V and 3 from J, leaving 19 bases between them.

This rearrangement joins TRBV3-1 (or the pseudogene TRBV3-2) to TRBJ2-5; D might be TRBD2 (5 bases). This CDR3 is 14 amino acids long. V dropped 1 base and J dropped 5 bases, with 11 bases sitting between them. The germline gives CDR1 LGHDT, CDR2 YNNKEL (reference sequence). CDR3 sequence (DNA): TGTGCCAGCAGCCAAGGAGATAGGAGGGAGACCCAGTACTTC. Protein: CASSQGDRRETQYF.

The chain uses TRBV5-1 and TRBJ2-1, with 14 bases identical to TRBD2. The germline V gene encodes CDR1 SGHRS and CDR2 YFSETQ. The CDR3 is made up of 17 amino acids. Trimming took 0 bases from V and 6 from J; bases not matched to a gene: 5. CDR3: CASSLVGLAGEFNEQFF. The CDR3, as DNA: TGCGCCAGCAGCTTGGTGGGACTAGCGGGAGAATTCAATGAGCAGTTCTTC.